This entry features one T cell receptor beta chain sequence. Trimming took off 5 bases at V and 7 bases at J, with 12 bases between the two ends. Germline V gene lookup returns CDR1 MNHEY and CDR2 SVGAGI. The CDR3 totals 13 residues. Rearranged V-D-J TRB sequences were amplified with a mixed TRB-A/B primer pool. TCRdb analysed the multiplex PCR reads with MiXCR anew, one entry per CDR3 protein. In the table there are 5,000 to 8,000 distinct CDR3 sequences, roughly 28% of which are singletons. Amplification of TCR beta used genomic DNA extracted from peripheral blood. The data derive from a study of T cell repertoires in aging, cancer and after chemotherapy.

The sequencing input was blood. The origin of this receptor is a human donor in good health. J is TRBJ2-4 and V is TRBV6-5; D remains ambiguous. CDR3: CASSEHAENIQYF. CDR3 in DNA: TGTGCCAGCAGTGAGCACGCGGAGAACATTCAGTACTTC.